The 19 T cell receptor beta chains below were found in one sample sequenced in a study of OX40 agonist ivuxolimab in advanced cancers. The table came from immunoSEQ multiplex PCR; TCRdb's copy has only in-frame clones and leaves some out. The data hold over 70,000 clones, with approximately 91% observed a single time. The sequences come from CD4+ or CD8+ T cells sorted from blood, collected in a trial of the OX40 agonist ivuxolimab. Receptor source: an adult with an advanced solid tumor such as melanoma, head and neck, liver or kidney cancer.

This clone was seen once. The CDR3 protein is CASSLLSGKQYF. CDR3 coding DNA: TGTGCCAGCAGCCTTCTTAGCGGGAAGCAGTATTTT. The chain joins TRBV11-2 to TRBJ2-3; 8 nucleotides match TRBD2. Germline values: CDR1 SGHAT, CDR2 FQNNGV. V dropped 5 bases and J dropped 11; count of bases not matched to a gene: 6. This CDR3 has 12 amino acids.

This clone came up once. CDR3 sequence: CASSLGGPRNEKLFF. The CDR3 nucleotides are TGCGCCAGCAGCTTGGGGGGGCCTCGTAATGAAAAACTGTTTTTT. The chain joins TRBV5-1 to TRBJ1-4; D is possibly TRBD1 (6 bases). V was trimmed by 0 bases and J by 4 bases, leaving 10 bases between them. The CDR3 contains 15 residues. CDR1 and CDR2 from the germline V gene are SGHRS and YFSETQ.

The chain is built from TRBV18 and TRBJ2-5; D is possibly TRBD2 (5 bases). This CDR3 has 16 residues. Germline V lookup: CDR1 KGHSH, CDR2 LQKENI. V gave up 6 bases and J gave up 0 bases, with 17 bases separating them. DNA for the CDR3: TGTGCCAGCTCGCCAAGGACTGCCTCGTACCAAGAGACCCAGTACTTC. Its protein is CASSPRTASYQETQYF.

V is TRBV2 and J is TRBJ2-5; D unresolved. With 2 bases removed from V and 4 bases from J, the gap between germline ends came to 5 bases. Germline CDR1 reads SNHLY; CDR2 reads FYNNEI. This CDR3 has 12 residues. For the CDR3, the DNA is TGTGCCAGCAGTGAAAGTCCAGAGACCCAGTACTTC. Translating it yields CASSESPETQYF.

In its sample, this clone was seen a few times. The chain combines TRBV28 with TRBJ1-4; TRBD1 might be the D (6 bases). V was pared by 4 bases and J by 7 bases, with 16 bases between. Germline V gene lookup returns CDR1 MDHEN and CDR2 SYDVKM. The CDR3 loop spans 15 amino acids. As DNA, the CDR3 is TGTGCCAGCAGTTCTAGACAGGCAGGTAGTGAAAAACTGTTTTTT. Amino acids: CASSSRQAGSEKLFF.

This chain connects TRBV6-5 to TRBJ1-2; D remains unclear. The CDR3 contains 14 residues. The germline CDR1 and CDR2 sequences are MNHEY and SVGAGI. Trimming pared 6 bases from V and 3 bases from J, leaving 14 bases between. CDR3 DNA sequence: TGTGCCAGCAGGTTGCAGCCTCAATACTATGGCTACACCTTC. Its translation: CASRLQPQYYGYTF.

This sequence joins TRBV10-3 and TRBJ1-1; D unclear. V lost 11 bases and J 8 bases, leaving 21 bases between the germline ends. This CDR3 comprises 13 residues. Germline V lookup: CDR1 ENHRY, CDR2 SYGVKD. This CDR3 reads CALKRPGSPEAFF. The DNA of the CDR3 is TGTGCCCTCAAACGCCCGGGCAGCCCCGAAGCTTTCTTT.

The V and J genes are TRBV5-7 and TRBJ2-3, with 15 bases identical to TRBD2. TRBV5-7 is annotated as an ORF whose role is uncertain. CDR3 length: 17 amino acids. With V trimmed by 3 bases and J by 3 bases, 5 bases remained unmatched. The CDR3 reads CASSSRTSGRVTDTQYF. The CDR3 coding sequence is TGTGCCAGCAGCTCTAGGACTAGCGGGAGGGTTACAGATACGCAGTATTTT.

The V call is TRBV2, the J call TRBJ1-2; 10 positions agree with TRBD1. V was clipped by 7 bases and J by 7 bases; unmatched bases: 12. This CDR3 spans 15 amino acids. The germline CDR1 and CDR2 sequences are SNHLY and FYNNEI. The CDR3 DNA reads as TGTGCCAGCACCTCTCAGGGACAGGGGATCCCTGGCTACACCTTC. Translating it yields CASTSQGQGIPGYTF. The full variable domain, in which reference TRBV2 and TRBJ1-2 provide the parts outside the CDR3, is EPEVTQTPSHQVTQMGQEVILRCVPISNHLYFYWYRQILGQKVEFLVSFYNNEISEKSEIFDDQFSVERPDGSNFTLKIRSTKLEDSAMYFCASTSQGQGIPGYTFGSGTRLTVV.

A single count supports this clone. The chain employs TRBV29-1 and TRBJ2-1, with 12 bases that match TRBD2. This CDR3 is built from 12 residues. Germline V CDR1 and CDR2: SQVTM, ANQGSEA. V dropped 4 bases and J dropped 10; count of bases not matched to a gene: 2. The CDR3 protein is CSVGGLAGEQFF. CDR3 coding DNA: TGCAGCGTTGGGGGACTAGCGGGCGAGCAGTTCTTC.

The chain couples TRBV6-5 to TRBJ2-2; D not certain. Trimming took 6 bases from V and 0 from J, leaving 11 bases between them. Germline values: CDR1 MNHEY, CDR2 SVGAGI. The CDR3 contains 15 residues. CDR3 loop: CASSLRRANTGELFF. The CDR3 DNA is TGTGCCAGCAGCCTGCGACGGGCGAACACCGGGGAGCTGTTTTTT.

V and J are TRBV28 and TRBJ2-2, with unresolved D. Looked up from germline, CDR1 is MDHEN and CDR2 is SYDVKM. The V end was cut by 3 bases, the J end by 4 bases, with 12 bases between. This CDR3 has 15 residues. In DNA, the CDR3 is TGTGCCAGCAGTTTTGATCTGGGATCCACCGGGGAGCTGTTTTTT. Its translation: CASSFDLGSTGELFF.

This chain joins TRBV19 and TRBJ2-1; D might be TRBD1 (5 bases). This CDR3 comprises 15 residues. CDR1 is LNHDA and CDR2 is SQIVND in the germline V gene (reference sequence). The germline V and J ends were trimmed by 4 bases and 4 bases, with 14 bases remaining between them. The CDR3 coding sequence is TGTGCCAGTAGTACAGGGCTACAGCTTTACAATGAGCAGTTCTTC. Protein: CASSTGLQLYNEQFF.

This chain joins TRBV2 and TRBJ1-1, with TRBD1 as a possible D gene (5 bases). CDR1 and CDR2 (germline): SNHLY, FYNNEI. This CDR3 is built from 15 residues. Trimming took off 1 base at V and 5 bases at J, with 14 bases between the two ends. The CDR3 here is CASSEVAGRVTEAFF. In DNA form, the CDR3 reads TGTGCCAGCAGTGAAGTGGCAGGGAGGGTGACTGAAGCTTTCTTT.

The J gene is TRBJ2-1, the V gene TRBV6-5; D might be TRBD1 (5 bases). CDR1 is MNHEY and CDR2 is SVGAGI in the germline V gene. Trimming shortened V by 6 bases and J by 4 bases, and 16 bases separated the two germline ends. The CDR3 is 15 residues long. The CDR3 reads CASRSSWGPYNEQFF. In DNA, the CDR3 is TGTGCCAGCAGATCATCGTGGGGCCCTTACAATGAGCAGTTCTTC.

The gene calls are TRBV4-1 and TRBJ2-2, with TRBD1 matching 7 bases. In germline, CDR1 is MGHRA, CDR2 YSYEKL. With 2 bases clipped from V and 2 bases from J, the junction kept 14 bases outside the gene matches. This CDR3 is built from 19 residues. CDR3 sequence: CASSQFFRGTGANTGELFF. CDR3 in DNA: TGCGCCAGCAGCCAATTTTTCCGTGGAACAGGGGCCAACACCGGGGAGCTGTTTTTT.

V is TRBV5-4 and J is TRBJ2-1; 13 bases align to TRBD2. Germline V gene lookup returns CDR1 SGHNT and CDR2 YYREEE (reference sequence). The CDR3 length is 16 residues. V shed 2 bases, J shed 8 bases, and the junction held 7 bases outside the gene matches. The CDR3 DNA reads as TGTGCCAGCAGCTTACTAGCGGGAGGGCCCGGTGATGAGCAGTTCTTC. Translated: CASSLLAGGPGDEQFF.

The chain has TRBV7-8 and TRBJ2-5, with D uncertain. V lost 1 base and J 0 bases, leaving 6 bases between the germline ends. The CDR3 is made up of 14 amino acids. Germline loops: CDR1 SGHVS, CDR2 FQNEAQ. The CDR3 protein is CASSLEVYQETQYF. Here the CDR3 DNA reads TGTGCCAGCAGCTTAGAGGTGTACCAAGAGACCCAGTACTTC.

This clone was picked up a small number of times. The V gene is TRBV30, the J gene TRBJ1-2, with 7 nucleotides matching TRBD1. J gave up 8 bases and V 4 bases, and 4 bases lay outside the gene matches. CDR1 is GTSNPN and CDR2 is SVGIG in the germline V gene (reference sequence). The CDR3 is 11 amino acids. CDR3 nucleotide sequence: TGTGCCTGGACAGGGGGAGCCGGCTACACCTTC. Amino acid sequence: CAWTGGAGYTF.